One and the same sample provided the 20 T cell receptor beta chains below, sequenced in a study of blood T cell repertoires in COVID-19. The protocol was immunoSEQ multiplex PCR, while the TCRdb copy is restricted to in-frame clones and leaves out a portion. This table holds 310,000 or so clones, roughly nine tenths found once. The sequencing input was PBMCs or T cells enriched from blood (not recorded which). Receptors were obtained from a woman aged 40 to 50 who had recovered from COVID-19.

This clone is deemed medium-sized. This chain uses TRBV19 with TRBJ2-1, with 8 nucleotides matching TRBD2. CDR1 and CDR2 (germline): LNHDA, SQIVND (reference sequence). V dropped 3 bases and J dropped 7; count of bases not matched to a gene: 5. The length of the CDR3 is 14 residues. The CDR3 region is CASSIGGRPNEQFF. For the CDR3, the DNA is TGTGCCAGTAGTATCGGCGGGAGGCCGAATGAGCAGTTCTTC.

The chain couples TRBV28 to TRBJ2-7; TRBD2 aligns across 10 bases. V shed 5 bases, J shed 3 bases, and the junction held 7 bases outside the gene matches. CDR3 length equals 15 residues. Germline loops: CDR1 MDHEN, CDR2 SYDVKM. The CDR3 spells CASSPTGLASYEQYF. Written as DNA, the CDR3 is TGTGCCAGCAGTCCGACGGGACTAGCGAGCTACGAGCAGTACTTC.

The gene calls are TRBV6-5 and TRBJ1-5; tentatively, D is TRBD1 (6 bases). The CDR3 has 15 amino acids. Germline CDR1 MNHEY, CDR2 SVGAGI. V lost 7 bases to trimming and J lost 4 bases, with 17 bases between them. The CDR3 region has the DNA TGTGCCAGCAAAACCGCCCCGGGGACAAATCAGCCCCAGCATTTT. Protein sequence: CASKTAPGTNQPQHF.

J is TRBJ1-6 and V is TRBV3-1 (or the pseudogene TRBV3-2), with D unresolved. Germline assignment: CDR1 LGHDT and CDR2 YNNKEL (reference sequence). The germline V and J ends were trimmed by 1 base and 9 bases, with 13 bases remaining between them. CDR3 length equals 15 residues. The CDR3 is CASSQGVVSSSPLHF. The CDR3 DNA follows: TGTGCCAGCAGCCAAGGTGTAGTTTCGAGTTCACCCCTCCACTTT.

The chain recombines TRBV27 with TRBJ2-7; 7 nucleotides align to TRBD1. The germline V gene has CDR1 MNHEY and CDR2 SMNVEV (reference sequence). With 10 bases clipped from V and 1 base from J, the junction kept 16 bases outside the gene matches. This CDR3 region has 16 residues. As DNA, the CDR3 is TGTGCCACCTCACCCCGACAGGGCGAGATATCCTACGAGCAGTACTTC. Protein sequence: CATSPRQGEISYEQYF.

The chain joins TRBV19 to TRBJ1-1; no firm D call. CDR1 is LNHDA and CDR2 is SQIVND in the germline V gene (reference sequence). The V end lost 10 bases, the J end lost 0 bases, and 15 bases lay between the germline ends. This CDR3 region has 14 residues. This CDR3 is CATLRQSLNTEAFF. The DNA of the CDR3 is TGTGCCACCCTGCGGCAGTCTTTGAACACTGAAGCTTTCTTT.

This clone occurred many times. The chain is built from TRBV24-1 and TRBJ2-2, with TRBD2 matching 7 bases. Germline V gene sequence: CDR1 KGHDR, CDR2 SFDVKD. V shed 4 bases, J shed 7 bases, and the junction held 11 bases outside the gene matches. The CDR3 spans 16 residues. The CDR3 spells CATSDPSGGRGGELFF. Written as DNA, the CDR3 is TGTGCCACCAGTGACCCTAGCGGTGGGCGTGGCGGGGAGCTGTTTTTT.

V is TRBV27 and J is TRBJ1-2; the match to TRBD1 covers 10 bases. Germline V gene sequence: CDR1 MNHEY, CDR2 SMNVEV (reference sequence). The CDR3 contains 14 residues. Unmatched junction bases numbered 9, after V lost 8 bases and J lost 6 bases. The DNA for the CDR3 is TGTGCCAGCCGATCCACCGGGACAGGGGATGGCTACACCTTC. It encodes CASRSTGTGDGYTF.

The chain recombines TRBV10-1 with TRBJ1-1, with TRBD1 matching 7 bases. The junction had 19 bases not matched to a gene; V was cut back by 6 bases and J by 0 bases. Per germline, CDR1 WNHNN and CDR2 SYGVQD (reference sequence). The CDR3 runs 19 residues. The CDR3 DNA reads TGCGCCAGCAGGCCCATGGGGACAGTCCCATCCTCTATGAACACTGAAGCTTTCTTT. Protein product: CASRPMGTVPSSMNTEAFF.

This clone was recorded only once. The rearrangement joins TRBV15 to TRBJ1-2; 7 positions match TRBD1. The CDR3 length is 14 residues. The junction had 7 bases not matched to a gene; V was cut back by 1 base and J by 8 bases. The germline V gene encodes CDR1 LNHNV and CDR2 YYDKDF (reference sequence). DNA of the CDR3: TGTGCCACCAGCAGAGGGGACAGTTTGTACGGCTACACCTTC. Its translation is CATSRGDSLYGYTF.

This rearrangement joins TRBV5-1 to TRBJ2-3; weak D call: TRBD1 (6 bases). Between the trimmed V and J ends, which lost 1 base and 3 bases, there was a span of 9 bases. The CDR3 length is 14 residues. Germline V gene lookup returns CDR1 SGHRS and CDR2 YFSETQ. DNA of the CDR3: TGCGCCAGCAGCTTGTCGACAGGTACAGATACGCAGTATTTT. Protein product: CASSLSTGTDTQYF.

The rearrangement uses TRBV4-3 and TRBJ2-1, with 7 bases aligning to TRBD2. This CDR3 is 16 amino acids long. The J segment lost 4 bases and the V segment lost 0 bases, leaving 6 bases of the junction unmatched. Germline loops: CDR1 LGHNA, CDR2 YSLEER. The DNA for the CDR3 is TGCGCCAGCAGCCAAGATGGGGGGGGGTTATACAATGAGCAGTTCTTC. It translates to CASSQDGGGLYNEQFF.

The chain recombines TRBV30 with TRBJ2-5, with D perhaps TRBD2 (6 bases). Germline V lookup: CDR1 GTSNPN, CDR2 SVGIG (reference sequence). The CDR3 contains 15 residues. The V end lost 3 bases, the J end lost 3 bases, and 17 bases lay between the germline ends. CDR3 in DNA: TGTGCCTGGAGCCTTACGGGACTGCCAAAAGAGACCCAGTACTTC. It codes for CAWSLTGLPKETQYF.

The V and J genes are TRBV7-2 and TRBJ2-7, with 10 positions matching TRBD2. This CDR3 region has 16 residues. CDR1 and CDR2 (germline): SGHTA, FQGNSA. V lost 1 base, J lost 2 bases, and 5 bases stayed unmatched. CDR3 nucleotides: TGTGCCAGCAGCTTAGGGACTAGCGGAATCGCCTACGAGCAGTACTTC. Translation: CASSLGTSGIAYEQYF.

The V call is TRBV19, the J call TRBJ1-2, with D perhaps TRBD1 (6 bases). The V and J ends lost 7 bases and 3 bases respectively, with 18 bases between them. The CDR3 sequence is 15 residues long. Germline values: CDR1 LNHDA, CDR2 SQIVND (reference sequence). CDR3 DNA: TGTGCCAGTACCGATCGGGGGGCTGAAGACTATGGCTACACCTTC. Its protein product is CASTDRGAEDYGYTF.

The count of this clone is one. The V call is TRBV6-5, the J call TRBJ1-2; 7 positions agree with TRBD1. V lost 6 bases, J lost 8 bases, and 12 bases stayed unmatched. CDR3 length: 14 amino acids. CDR1 is MNHEY and CDR2 is SVGAGI in the germline V gene. In DNA, the CDR3 is TGTGCCAGCAGGTCGACAGGGCCGCCCTCAGGCTACACCTTC. It is translated as CASRSTGPPSGYTF.

The gene calls are TRBV7-2 and TRBJ2-7; 11 bases agree with TRBD2. The length of the CDR3 is 17 residues. The trim removed 1 base at V and 3 bases at J, leaving 8 bases unmatched. CDR1 and CDR2 from the germline V gene are SGHTA and FQGNSA. The CDR3 loop reads CASSLGPSGTSGYEQYF. CDR3 DNA: TGTGCCAGCAGCTTAGGTCCCTCCGGGACTAGCGGCTACGAGCAGTACTTC.

This clone was observed a few times. The CDR3 sequence: CASSSGGLNEKLFF. CDR3 DNA: TGTGCCAGCAGCTCCGGAGGGCTTAATGAAAAACTGTTTTTT. The gene calls are TRBV6-5 and TRBJ1-4; no clear D gene. Trimming stripped 6 bases from V and 4 bases from J, with 12 bases between. The germline V gene has CDR1 MNHEY and CDR2 SVGAGI. This CDR3 region has 14 residues.

The chain joins TRBV7-9 to TRBJ2-5, with D tentatively TRBD1 (6 bases). This CDR3 is built from 13 residues. Trimming removed 5 bases from V and 2 bases from J, with 9 bases in between. Germline V gene lookup returns CDR1 SEHNR and CDR2 FQNEAQ (reference sequence). The CDR3 DNA sequence: TGTGCCAGCAGCCGACAGGCTCAAGAGACCCAGTACTTC. Translated: CASSRQAQETQYF. Using reference TRBV7-9 and TRBJ2-5 for the parts outside the CDR3, the full variable domain is DTGVSQNPRHKITKRGQNVTFRCDPISEHNRLYWYRQTLGQGPEFLTYFQNEAQLEKSRLLSDRFSAERPKGSFSTLEIQRTEQGDSAMYLCASSRQAQETQYFGPGTRLLVL.

The gene calls are TRBV27 and TRBJ2-1; 7 bases line up with TRBD2. From germline, CDR1 is MNHEY and CDR2 SMNVEV (reference sequence). Trimming removed 4 bases from V and 6 bases from J; junction bases left unmatched: 12. The CDR3 contains 16 residues. The DNA for the CDR3 is TGTGCCAGCAGTTGGGGAGGGCTAGTGGGTGGCAATGAGCAGTTCTTC. This sequence encodes CASSWGGLVGGNEQFF.